One and the same sample provided the 14 T cell receptor beta chains below, sequenced in a study of OX40 agonist ivuxolimab in advanced cancers. Some clones are missing from TCRdb's copy, which holds only in-frame ones; the method was immunoSEQ multiplex PCR. The repertoire has about 72,000 clones, about 85% of them found once; the top ten carry under 1.1%. This material consisted of CD4+ or CD8+ T cells sorted from blood, taken in a trial of the OX40 agonist ivuxolimab. All receptors come from an adult with an advanced solid tumor such as melanoma, head and neck, liver or kidney cancer.

This clone was recorded once. The chain uses TRBV19 and TRBJ2-3; possibly TRBD2 for D (6 bases). Between the trimmed V and J ends, which lost 4 bases and 4 bases, there was a span of 15 bases. The CDR3 spans 15 residues. Germline V lookup: CDR1 LNHDA, CDR2 SQIVND (reference sequence). The CDR3 nucleotides are TGTGCCAGTAGTACCTCCGGGGACTTTGCAGATACGCAGTATTTT. This translates into CASSTSGDFADTQYF.

The gene calls are TRBV7-9 and TRBJ2-1; 11 bases line up with TRBD2. The CDR3 is made up of 14 amino acids. V shed 8 bases, J shed 8 bases, and the junction held 8 bases outside the gene matches. From germline, CDR1 is SEHNR and CDR2 FQNEAQ (reference sequence). The CDR3 DNA is TGTGCCAGCGTAGTAGCGGGAGGGCCAGATGAGCAGTTCTTC. As protein: CASVVAGGPDEQFF.

CDR3: CASSLEGATTNEKLFF. The CDR3 DNA reads as TGCGCCAGCAGCTTGGAGGGTGCCACAACTAATGAAAAACTGTTTTTT. This chain uses TRBV5-1 with TRBJ1-4; D remains unclear. Trimming cost V 0 bases and J 0 bases, with 9 bases left between them. Germline-derived CDR1 and CDR2 are SGHRS and YFSETQ. This CDR3 spans 16 amino acids.

This clone was detected a few times. The chain links TRBV27 to TRBJ2-2, with 11 bases matching TRBD2. V shed 4 bases, J shed 3 bases, and the junction held 10 bases outside the gene matches. This CDR3 is 18 amino acids long. CDR1 MNHEY and CDR2 SMNVEV come from the germline V gene (reference sequence). The CDR3: CASSSGLAELKYTGELFF. CDR3 DNA sequence: TGTGCCAGCAGTTCGGGACTAGCGGAGCTAAAGTACACCGGGGAGCTGTTTTTT.

The V call is TRBV6-1, the J call TRBJ2-4, with 8 nucleotides matching TRBD1. CDR3 size: 15 residues. Germline V gene data show CDR1 as MNHNS and CDR2 as SASEGT. Trimming removed 2 bases from V and 8 bases from J; junction bases left unmatched: 8. The CDR3 bases are TGTGCCAGCAGTGAACAGGGGGCGGCTAGGGACATTCAGTACTTC. This codes for CASSEQGAARDIQYF.

The chain employs TRBV6-1 and TRBJ2-3, with 12 bases fitting TRBD2. Germline loops: CDR1 MNHNS, CDR2 SASEGT. CDR3 length equals 14 residues. Germline trimming cut 2 bases from V and 7 bases from J; bases unmatched to any gene: 1. The CDR3 is CASSETSGRNTQYF. The CDR3 coding sequence is TGTGCCAGCAGTGAAACTAGCGGGAGGAATACGCAGTATTTT.

The chain employs TRBV7-2 and TRBJ1-3; perhaps TRBD1 as D (5 bases). Trimming removed 1 base at V and 7 bases at J, with 8 bases between. The length of the CDR3 is 13 residues. From germline, CDR1 is SGHTA and CDR2 FQGNSA. The CDR3 is CASSLGGPNTIYF. In DNA, the CDR3 is TGTGCCAGCAGCTTAGGGGGCCCCAACACCATATATTTT.

V and J are TRBV10-2 and TRBJ2-7; 11 positions match TRBD2. CDR1 is WSHSY, CDR2 SAAADI, per germline. This CDR3 has 17 residues. Unmatched junction bases numbered 10, after V lost 3 bases and J lost 3 bases. CDR3 in amino acids: CASSELAGVPSFYEQYF. Here the CDR3 DNA reads TGCGCCAGCAGTGAACTAGCGGGAGTCCCGTCTTTCTACGAGCAGTACTTC.

The chain employs TRBV29-1 and TRBJ1-2, with 7 bases matching TRBD1. V was clipped by 6 bases and J by 4 bases; unmatched bases: 5. The CDR3 spans 12 residues. CDR1 and CDR2 (germline): SQVTM, ANQGSEA. The CDR3 nucleotides are TGCAGCGTAACAGGGGTTGGCTATGGCTACACCTTC. Its protein product is CSVTGVGYGYTF.

Comment on this clone: This same CDR3 is encoded by further DNA sequences in the sample. The V call is TRBV5-3, the J call TRBJ1-6; the D is unclear. TRBV5-3 is assigned to the ORF class and has an uncertain function. The CDR3 covers 14 residues. V dropped 5 bases and J dropped 5 bases, with 11 bases sitting between them. The CDR3 loop is CARSPGRDNSPLHF. The DNA of the CDR3 is TGTGCCAGAAGTCCCGGACGGGATAATTCACCCCTCCACTTT.

This clone was seen just once. The chain recombines TRBV11-3 with TRBJ2-3, with TRBD1 matching 7 bases. The CDR3 extends over 14 amino acids. The germline V gene has CDR1 SGHNT and CDR2 YENEEA. The V and J ends lost 5 bases and 6 bases, in that order; junction bases with no gene match: 8. CDR3: CASSLGQARDTQYF. CDR3 sequence (DNA): TGTGCCAGCAGCCTCGGACAGGCGAGGGATACGCAGTATTTT.

This CDR3 reads CASSRLAGITDLQETQYF. The CDR3 DNA reads TGTGCCAGCAGTCGACTAGCGGGGATAACCGACTTACAAGAGACCCAGTACTTC. The J gene is TRBJ2-5, the V gene TRBV14, with 11 bases identical to TRBD2. Germline trimming cut 6 bases from V and 2 bases from J; bases unmatched to any gene: 14. The CDR3 spans 18 residues. Germline CDR1 SGHDN, CDR2 FVKESK.

CDR3 in DNA: TGTGCCAGCAAGTGGGGGCCCTCCTACGAGCAGTACTTC. Residues: CASKWGPSYEQYF. The rearrangement uses TRBV2 and TRBJ2-7; D perhaps matches TRBD1 (6 bases). The V and J ends lost 7 bases and 0 bases respectively, with 10 bases between them. CDR1 is SNHLY and CDR2 is FYNNEI in the germline V gene. CDR3 length: 13 amino acids.

The genes are TRBV2 and TRBJ2-5; D may be TRBD2 (6 bases). Germline V gene sequence: CDR1 SNHLY, CDR2 FYNNEI. The length of the CDR3 is 13 residues. V lost 4 bases and J 5 bases, leaving 11 bases between the germline ends. The CDR3 loop is CASSGGLPETQYF. The CDR3 coding sequence is TGTGCCAGCAGTGGGGGACTGCCCGAGACCCAGTACTTC.